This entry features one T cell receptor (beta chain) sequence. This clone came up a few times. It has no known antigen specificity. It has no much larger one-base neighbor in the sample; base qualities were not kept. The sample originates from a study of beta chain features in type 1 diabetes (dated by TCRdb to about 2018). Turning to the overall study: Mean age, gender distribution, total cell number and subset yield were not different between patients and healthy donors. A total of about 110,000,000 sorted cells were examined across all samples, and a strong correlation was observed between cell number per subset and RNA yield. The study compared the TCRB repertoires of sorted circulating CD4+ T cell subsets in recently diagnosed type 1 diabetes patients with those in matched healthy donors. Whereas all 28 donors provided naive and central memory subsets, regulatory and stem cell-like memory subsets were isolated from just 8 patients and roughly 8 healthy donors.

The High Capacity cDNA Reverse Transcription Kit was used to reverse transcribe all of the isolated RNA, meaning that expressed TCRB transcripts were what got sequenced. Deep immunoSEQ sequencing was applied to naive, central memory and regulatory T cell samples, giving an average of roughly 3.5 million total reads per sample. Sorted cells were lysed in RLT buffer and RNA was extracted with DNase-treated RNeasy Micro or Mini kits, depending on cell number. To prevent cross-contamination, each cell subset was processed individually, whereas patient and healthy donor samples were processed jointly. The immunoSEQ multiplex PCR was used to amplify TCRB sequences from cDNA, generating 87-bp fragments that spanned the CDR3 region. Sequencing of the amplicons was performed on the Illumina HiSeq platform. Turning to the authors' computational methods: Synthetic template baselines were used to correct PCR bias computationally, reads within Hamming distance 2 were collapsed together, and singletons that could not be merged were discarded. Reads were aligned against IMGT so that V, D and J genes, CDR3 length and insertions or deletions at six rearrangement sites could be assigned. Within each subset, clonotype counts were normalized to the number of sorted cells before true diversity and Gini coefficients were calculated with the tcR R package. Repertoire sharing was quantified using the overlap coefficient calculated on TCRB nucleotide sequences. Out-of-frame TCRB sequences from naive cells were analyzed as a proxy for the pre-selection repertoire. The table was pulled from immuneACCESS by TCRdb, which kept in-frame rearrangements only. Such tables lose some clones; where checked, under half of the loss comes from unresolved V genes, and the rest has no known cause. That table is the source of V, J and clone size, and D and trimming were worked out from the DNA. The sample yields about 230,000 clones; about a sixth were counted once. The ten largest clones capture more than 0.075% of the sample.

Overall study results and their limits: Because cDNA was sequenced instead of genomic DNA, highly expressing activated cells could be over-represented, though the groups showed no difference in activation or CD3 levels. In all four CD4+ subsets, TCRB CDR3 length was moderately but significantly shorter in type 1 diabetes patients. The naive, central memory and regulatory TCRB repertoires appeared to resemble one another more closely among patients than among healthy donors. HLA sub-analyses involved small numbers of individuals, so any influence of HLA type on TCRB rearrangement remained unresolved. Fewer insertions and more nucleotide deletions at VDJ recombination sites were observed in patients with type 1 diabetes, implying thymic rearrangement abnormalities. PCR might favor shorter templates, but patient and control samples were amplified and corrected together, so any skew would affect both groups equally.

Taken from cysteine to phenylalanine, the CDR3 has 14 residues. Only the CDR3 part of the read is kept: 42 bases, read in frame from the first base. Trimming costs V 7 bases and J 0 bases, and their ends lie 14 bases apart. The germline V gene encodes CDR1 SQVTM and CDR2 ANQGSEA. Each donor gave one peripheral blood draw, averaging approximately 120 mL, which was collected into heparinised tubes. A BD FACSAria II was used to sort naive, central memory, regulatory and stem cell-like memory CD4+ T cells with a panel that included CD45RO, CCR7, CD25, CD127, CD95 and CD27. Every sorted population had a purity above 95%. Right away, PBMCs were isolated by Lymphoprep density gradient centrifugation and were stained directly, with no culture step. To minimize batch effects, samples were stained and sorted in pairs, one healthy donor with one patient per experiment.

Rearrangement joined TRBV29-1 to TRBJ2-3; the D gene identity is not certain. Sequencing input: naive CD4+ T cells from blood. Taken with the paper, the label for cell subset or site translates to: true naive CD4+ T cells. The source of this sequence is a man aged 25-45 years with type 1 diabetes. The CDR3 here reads CSGDRPASTDTQYF. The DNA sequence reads TGCAGCGGGGATCGGCCAGCTAGCACAGATACGCAGTATTTT.